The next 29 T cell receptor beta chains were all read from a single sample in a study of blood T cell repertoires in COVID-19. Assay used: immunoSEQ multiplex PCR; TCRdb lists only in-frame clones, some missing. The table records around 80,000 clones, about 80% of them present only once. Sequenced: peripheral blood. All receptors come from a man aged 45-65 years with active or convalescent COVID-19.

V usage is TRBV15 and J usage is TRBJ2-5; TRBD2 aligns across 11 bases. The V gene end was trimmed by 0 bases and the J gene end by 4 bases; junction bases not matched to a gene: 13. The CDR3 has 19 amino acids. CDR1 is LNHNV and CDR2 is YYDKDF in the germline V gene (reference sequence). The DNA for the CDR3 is TGTGCCACCAGCAGAGATTTGGGCTCGACTAGCGGGGTGGTAGAGACCCAGTACTTC. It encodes CATSRDLGSTSGVVETQYF.

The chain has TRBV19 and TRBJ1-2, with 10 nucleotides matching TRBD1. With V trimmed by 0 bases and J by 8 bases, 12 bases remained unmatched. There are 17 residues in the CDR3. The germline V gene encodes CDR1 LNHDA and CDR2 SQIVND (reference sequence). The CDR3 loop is CASSIDLSTGQGQGYTF. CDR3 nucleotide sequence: TGTGCCAGTAGTATAGATCTGTCGACGGGACAGGGGCAGGGCTACACCTTC.

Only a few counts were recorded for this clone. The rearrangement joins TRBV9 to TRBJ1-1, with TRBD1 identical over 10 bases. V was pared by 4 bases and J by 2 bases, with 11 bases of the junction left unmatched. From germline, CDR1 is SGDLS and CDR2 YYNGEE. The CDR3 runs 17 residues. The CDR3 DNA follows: TGTGCCAGCAGCCAGAGGGGACAGGGGACTTCCAACACTGAAGCTTTCTTT. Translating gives CASSQRGQGTSNTEAFF.

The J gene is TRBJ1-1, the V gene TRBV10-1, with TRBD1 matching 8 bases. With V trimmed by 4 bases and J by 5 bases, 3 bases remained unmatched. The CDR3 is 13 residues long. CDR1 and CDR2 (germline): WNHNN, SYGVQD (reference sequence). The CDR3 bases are TGCGCCAGCAGTGCAGGGGGCTGGACTGAAGCTTTCTTT. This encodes CASSAGGWTEAFF.

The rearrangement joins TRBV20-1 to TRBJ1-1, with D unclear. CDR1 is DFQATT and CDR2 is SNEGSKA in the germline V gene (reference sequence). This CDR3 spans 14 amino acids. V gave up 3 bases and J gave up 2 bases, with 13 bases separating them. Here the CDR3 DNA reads TGCAGTGCTAGTTCAGGACTCTATAACACTGAAGCTTTCTTT. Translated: CSASSGLYNTEAFF.

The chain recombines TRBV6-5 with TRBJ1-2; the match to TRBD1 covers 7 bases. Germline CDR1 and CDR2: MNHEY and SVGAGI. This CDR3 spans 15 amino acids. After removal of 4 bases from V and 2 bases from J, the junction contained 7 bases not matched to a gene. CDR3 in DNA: TGTGCCAGCAGTTCCCCAGAGACAGGGAACTATGGCTACACCTTC. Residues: CASSSPETGNYGYTF.

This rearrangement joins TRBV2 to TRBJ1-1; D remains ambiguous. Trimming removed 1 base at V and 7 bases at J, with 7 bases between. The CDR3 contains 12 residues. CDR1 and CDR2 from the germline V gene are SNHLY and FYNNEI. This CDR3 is CASSEGYFEAFF. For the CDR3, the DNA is TGTGCCAGCAGTGAAGGTTATTTTGAAGCTTTCTTT.

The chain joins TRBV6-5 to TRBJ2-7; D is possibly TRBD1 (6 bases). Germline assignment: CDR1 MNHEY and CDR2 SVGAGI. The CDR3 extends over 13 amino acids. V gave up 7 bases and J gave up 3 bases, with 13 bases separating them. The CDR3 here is CASTWDNLYEQYF. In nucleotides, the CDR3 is TGTGCCAGCACCTGGGACAACCTCTACGAGCAGTACTTC.

The CDR3 region is CASSRGGPEAFF. The CDR3 region has the DNA TGTGCCAGTAGCCGGGGAGGTCCTGAAGCTTTCTTT. The chain couples TRBV19 to TRBJ1-1, with unresolved D. This CDR3 contains 12 residues. Germline V CDR1 and CDR2: LNHDA, SQIVND (reference sequence). V gave up 6 bases and J gave up 6 bases, with 11 bases separating them.

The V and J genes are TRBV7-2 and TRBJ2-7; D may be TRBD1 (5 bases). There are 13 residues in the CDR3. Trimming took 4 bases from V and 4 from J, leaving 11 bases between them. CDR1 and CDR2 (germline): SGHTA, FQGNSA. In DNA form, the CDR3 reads TGTGCCAGCAGCTCGCTTGGGGCTTACGAGCAGTACTTC. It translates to CASSSLGAYEQYF.

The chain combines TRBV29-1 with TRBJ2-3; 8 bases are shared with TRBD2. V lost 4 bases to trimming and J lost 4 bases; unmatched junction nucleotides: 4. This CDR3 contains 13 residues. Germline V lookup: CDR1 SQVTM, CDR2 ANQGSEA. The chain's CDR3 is CSVVSGTADTQYF. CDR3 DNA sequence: TGCAGCGTTGTTAGCGGGACGGCAGATACGCAGTATTTT.

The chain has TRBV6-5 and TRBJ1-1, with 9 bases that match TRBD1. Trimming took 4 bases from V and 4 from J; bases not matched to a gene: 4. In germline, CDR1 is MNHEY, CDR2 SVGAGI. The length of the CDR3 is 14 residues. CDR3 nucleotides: TGTGCCAGCAGTTTCACAGGGGGCCGCACTGAAGCTTTCTTT. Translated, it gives CASSFTGGRTEAFF.

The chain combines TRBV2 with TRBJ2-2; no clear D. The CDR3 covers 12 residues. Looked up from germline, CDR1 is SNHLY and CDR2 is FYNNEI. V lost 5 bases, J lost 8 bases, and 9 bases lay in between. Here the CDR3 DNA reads TGTGCCAGCAGTCTTACAAGTGGGGAGCTGTTTTTT. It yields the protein CASSLTSGELFF.

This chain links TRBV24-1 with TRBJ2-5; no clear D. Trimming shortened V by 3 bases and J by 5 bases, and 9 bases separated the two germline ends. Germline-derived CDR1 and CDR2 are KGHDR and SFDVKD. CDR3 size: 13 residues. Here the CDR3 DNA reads TGTGCCACCAGTGATCCAAACGGGGAGACCCAGTACTTC. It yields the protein CATSDPNGETQYF.

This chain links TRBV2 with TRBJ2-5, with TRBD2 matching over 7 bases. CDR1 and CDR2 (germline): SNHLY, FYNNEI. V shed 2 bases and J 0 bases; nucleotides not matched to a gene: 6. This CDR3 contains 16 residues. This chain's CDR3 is CASSENAGENQETQYF. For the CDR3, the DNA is TGTGCCAGCAGTGAAAACGCGGGGGAAAACCAAGAGACCCAGTACTTC.

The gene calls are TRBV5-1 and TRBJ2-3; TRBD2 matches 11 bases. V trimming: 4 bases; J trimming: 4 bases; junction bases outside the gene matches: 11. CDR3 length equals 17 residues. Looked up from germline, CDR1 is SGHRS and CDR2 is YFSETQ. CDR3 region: CASSPLTSGASADTQYF. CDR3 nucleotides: TGCGCCAGCAGCCCCCTGACTAGCGGGGCGAGCGCAGATACGCAGTATTTT.

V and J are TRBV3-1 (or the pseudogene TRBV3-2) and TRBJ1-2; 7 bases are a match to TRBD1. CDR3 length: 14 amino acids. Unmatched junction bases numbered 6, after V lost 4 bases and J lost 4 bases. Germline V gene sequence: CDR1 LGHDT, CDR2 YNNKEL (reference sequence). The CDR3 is CASSPGTEAYGYTF. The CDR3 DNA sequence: TGTGCCAGCAGCCCTGGGACAGAGGCCTATGGCTACACCTTC.

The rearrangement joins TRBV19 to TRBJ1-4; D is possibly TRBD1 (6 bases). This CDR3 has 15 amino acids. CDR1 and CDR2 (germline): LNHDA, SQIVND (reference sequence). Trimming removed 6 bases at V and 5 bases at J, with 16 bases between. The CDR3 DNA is TGTGCCAGTAGCCCCGGGGCAGGGGTGAATGAAAAACTGTTTTTT. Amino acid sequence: CASSPGAGVNEKLFF.

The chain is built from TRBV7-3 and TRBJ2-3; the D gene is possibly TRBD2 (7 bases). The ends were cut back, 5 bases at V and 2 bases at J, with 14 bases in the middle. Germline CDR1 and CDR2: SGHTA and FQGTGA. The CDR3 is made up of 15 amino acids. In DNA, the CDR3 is TGTGCCAGCAGCGTTCAGGGGAGGGCCACAGATACGCAGTATTTT. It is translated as CASSVQGRATDTQYF.

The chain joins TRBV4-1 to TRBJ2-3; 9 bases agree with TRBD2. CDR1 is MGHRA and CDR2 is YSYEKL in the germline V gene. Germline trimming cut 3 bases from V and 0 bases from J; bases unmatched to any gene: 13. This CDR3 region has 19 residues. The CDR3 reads CASSQKAQSGGYSTDTQYF. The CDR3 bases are TGCGCCAGCAGCCAGAAGGCGCAGAGCGGGGGGTACAGCACAGATACGCAGTATTTT.

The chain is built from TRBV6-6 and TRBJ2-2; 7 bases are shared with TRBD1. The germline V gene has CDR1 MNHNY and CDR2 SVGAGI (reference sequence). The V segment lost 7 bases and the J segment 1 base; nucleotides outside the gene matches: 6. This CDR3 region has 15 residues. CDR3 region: CASTQRQGNTGELFF. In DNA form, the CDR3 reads TGTGCCAGCACCCAAAGACAGGGGAACACCGGGGAGCTGTTTTTT.

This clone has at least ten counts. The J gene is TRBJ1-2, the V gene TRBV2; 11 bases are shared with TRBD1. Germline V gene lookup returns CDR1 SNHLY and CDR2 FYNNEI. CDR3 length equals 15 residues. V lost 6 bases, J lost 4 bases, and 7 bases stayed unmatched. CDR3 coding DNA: TGTGCCAGCAGCCAAGGACAGGGGGCCCTCTATGGCTACACCTTC. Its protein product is CASSQGQGALYGYTF.

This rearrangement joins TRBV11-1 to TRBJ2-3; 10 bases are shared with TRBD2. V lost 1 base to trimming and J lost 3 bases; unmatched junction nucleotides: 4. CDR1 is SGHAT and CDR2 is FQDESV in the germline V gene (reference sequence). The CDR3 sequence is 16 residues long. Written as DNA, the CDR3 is TGTGCCAGCAGCTTAGGGGTAGCGGGGGGAACAGATACGCAGTATTTT. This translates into CASSLGVAGGTDTQYF.

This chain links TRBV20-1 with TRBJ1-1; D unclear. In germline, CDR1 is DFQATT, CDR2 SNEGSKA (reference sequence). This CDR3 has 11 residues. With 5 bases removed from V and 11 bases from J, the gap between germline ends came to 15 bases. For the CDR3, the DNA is TGCAGTGCTCCCGGTCCGGGTCAGGCTTTCTTT. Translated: CSAPGPGQAFF.

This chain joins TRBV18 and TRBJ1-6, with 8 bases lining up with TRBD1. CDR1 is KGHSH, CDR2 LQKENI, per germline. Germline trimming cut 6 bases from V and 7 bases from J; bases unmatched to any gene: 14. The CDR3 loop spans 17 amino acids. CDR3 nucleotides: TGTGCCAGCTCTCGGACCGGGACAGGAGATATAAATTCACCCCTCCACTTT. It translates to CASSRTGTGDINSPLHF. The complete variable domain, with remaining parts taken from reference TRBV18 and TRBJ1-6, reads NAGVMQNPRHLVRRRGQEARLRCSPMKGHSHVYWYRQLPEEGLKFMVYLQKENIIDESGMPKERFSAEFPKEGPSILRIQQVVRGDSAAYFCASSRTGTGDINSPLHFGNGTRLTVT.

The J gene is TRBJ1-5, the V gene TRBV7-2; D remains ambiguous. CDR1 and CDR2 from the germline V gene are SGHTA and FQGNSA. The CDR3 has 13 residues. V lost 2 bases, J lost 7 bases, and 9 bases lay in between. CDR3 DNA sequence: TGTGCCAGCAGCTTAAATCAAGCCCAGCCCCAGCATTTT. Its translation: CASSLNQAQPQHF.

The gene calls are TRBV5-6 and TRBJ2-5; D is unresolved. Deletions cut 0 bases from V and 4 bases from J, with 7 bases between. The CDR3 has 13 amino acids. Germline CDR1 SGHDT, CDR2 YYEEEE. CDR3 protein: CASSLGRGETQYF. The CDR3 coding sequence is TGTGCCAGCAGCTTGGGACGAGGAGAGACCCAGTACTTC.

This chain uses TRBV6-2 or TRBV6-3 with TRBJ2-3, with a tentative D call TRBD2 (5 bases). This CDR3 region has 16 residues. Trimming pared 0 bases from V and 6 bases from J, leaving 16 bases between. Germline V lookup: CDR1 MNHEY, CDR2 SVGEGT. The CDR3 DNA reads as TGTGCCAGCAGTTACTCGAGAGGGCCCGCGCGGGATACGCAGTATTTT. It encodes CASSYSRGPARDTQYF.

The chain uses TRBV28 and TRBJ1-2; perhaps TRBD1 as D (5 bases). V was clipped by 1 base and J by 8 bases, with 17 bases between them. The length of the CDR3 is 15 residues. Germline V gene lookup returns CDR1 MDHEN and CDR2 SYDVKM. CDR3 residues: CASSLLELGQGGYTF. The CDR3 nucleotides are TGTGCCAGCAGTTTATTAGAATTAGGGCAGGGAGGCTACACCTTC.